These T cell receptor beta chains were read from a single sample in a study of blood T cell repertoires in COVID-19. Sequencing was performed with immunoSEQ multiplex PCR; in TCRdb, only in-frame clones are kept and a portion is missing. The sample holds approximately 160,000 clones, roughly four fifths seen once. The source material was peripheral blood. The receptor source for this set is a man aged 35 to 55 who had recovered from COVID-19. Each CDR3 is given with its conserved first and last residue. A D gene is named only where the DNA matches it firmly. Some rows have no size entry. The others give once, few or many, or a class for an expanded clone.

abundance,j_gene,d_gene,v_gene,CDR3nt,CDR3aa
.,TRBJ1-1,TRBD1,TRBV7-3,TGTGCCAGCAGCCAAGACAGGGCGTCCGAAGCTTTCTTT,CASSQDRASEAFF
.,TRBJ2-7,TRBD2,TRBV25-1,TGTGCCAGCTATAGCGGGAGTTCCGAGCAGTACTTC,CASYSGSSEQYF
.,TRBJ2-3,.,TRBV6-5,TGTGCCAGCAGCCGCCGGGGCACAGATACGCAGTATTTT,CASSRRGTDTQYF
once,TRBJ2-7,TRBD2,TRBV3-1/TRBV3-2,TGTGCCAGCAGCCCTCTAGCGGGAGTATACGAGCAGTACTTC,CASSPLAGVYEQYF
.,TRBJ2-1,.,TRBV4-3,TGCGCCAGCAGCCTGACAGGAGTATACAATGAGCAGTTCTTC,CASSLTGVYNEQFF
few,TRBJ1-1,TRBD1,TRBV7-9,TGTGCCAGCAGCCACCGGGACAGGGGCCTCAACACTGAAGCTTTCTTT,CASSHRDRGLNTEAFF
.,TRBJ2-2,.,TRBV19,TGTGCCAGTAGTAGGACACTCGGGGAGCTGTTTTTT,CASSRTLGELFF
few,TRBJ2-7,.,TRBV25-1,TGTGCCAGCAGTGAAGGCAGGCGCGAGCAGTACTTC,CASSEGRREQYF
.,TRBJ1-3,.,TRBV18,TGTGCCAGCTCACCAGGACTATCCTCTGGAAACACCATATATTTT,CASSPGLSSGNTIYF
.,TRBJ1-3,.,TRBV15,TGTGCCACCAGCAGAGATTTCAGCGGCTCTGGAAACACCATATATTTT,CATSRDFSGSGNTIYF
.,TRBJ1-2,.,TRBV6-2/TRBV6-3,TGTGCCAGCAGTTACGAGGGTCATGGCTACACCTTC,CASSYEGHGYTF
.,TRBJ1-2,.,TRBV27,TGTGCCACTCTGGGGGGGGCCGGCTACACCTTC,CATLGGAGYTF
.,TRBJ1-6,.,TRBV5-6,TGTGCCAGCAGCTTGGTTCAGGATAATTCACCCCTCCACTTT,CASSLVQDNSPLHF
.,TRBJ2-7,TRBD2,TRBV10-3,TGTGCCATCCAGGGACTAGCGGGTGAGCAGTACTTC,CAIQGLAGEQYF
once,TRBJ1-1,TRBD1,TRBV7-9,TGTGCCAGCAGCCGGACAGGGGGGAACACTGAAGCTTTCTTT,CASSRTGGNTEAFF
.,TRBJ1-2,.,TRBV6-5,TGTGCCACCTCCCGAGGGGGAAGCGGCTATGGCTACACCTTC,CATSRGGSGYGYTF
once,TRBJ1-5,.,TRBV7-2,TGTGCCAGCAGCCTACAGAGCTTTGGGCTCCAGCATTTT,CASSLQSFGLQHF
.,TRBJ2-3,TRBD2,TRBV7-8,TGTGCCAGCAGCTTCGTAGCGGGGACATTAACAGATACGCAGTATTTT,CASSFVAGTLTDTQYF
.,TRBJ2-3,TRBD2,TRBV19,TGTGCCAGTAGCCCAGGACTAGCGGGAAGCACAGATACGCAGTATTTT,CASSPGLAGSTDTQYF
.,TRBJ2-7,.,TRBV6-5,TGTGCCAGCAGTTCCAACTCGGGGTCAAGCTCCTACGAGCAGTACTTC,CASSSNSGSSSYEQYF
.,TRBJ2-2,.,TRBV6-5,TGTGCCAGCAGTATGTTCACGAACACCGGGGAGCTGTTTTTT,CASSMFTNTGELFF
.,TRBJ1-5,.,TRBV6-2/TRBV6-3,TGTGCCAGCAGTACCCGGGACAATAATCAGCCCCAGCATTTT,CASSTRDNNQPQHF
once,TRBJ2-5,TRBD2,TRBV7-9,TGTGCCAGCAGTCTGACTAGCCGGGAGACCCAGTACTTC,CASSLTSRETQYF
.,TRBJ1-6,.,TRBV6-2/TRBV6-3,TGTGCCAGCAGTTATCTCACCACGGATAATTCACCCCTCCACTTT,CASSYLTTDNSPLHF
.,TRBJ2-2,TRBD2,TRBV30,TGTGCCTCTCAGGAGCTAGCGGGAGAAAAGAACACCGGGGAGCTGTTTTTT,CASQELAGEKNTGELFF
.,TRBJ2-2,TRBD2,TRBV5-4,TGTGCCAGCAGCCGGGGACTAGCGGGGGGGCCGAGCACCGGGGAGCTGTTTTTT,CASSRGLAGGPSTGELFF
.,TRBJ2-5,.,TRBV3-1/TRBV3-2,TGTGCCAGCAGCCAGGAGGGGATGTGGACCCAGTACTTC,CASSQEGMWTQYF
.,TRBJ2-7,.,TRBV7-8,TGTGCCAGCAGCTCGACAGCGAGCTCCTACGAGCAGTACTTC,CASSSTASSYEQYF
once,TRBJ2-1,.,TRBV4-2,TGTGCCAGCAGCCAAAGGGGGAGGGAGGTGGATGAGCAGTTCTTC,CASSQRGREVDEQFF
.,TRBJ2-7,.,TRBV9,TGTGCCAGCAGCCCCCGGTGGGGTAGCGGTAGCTCCTACGAGCAGTACTTC,CASSPRWGSGSSYEQYF
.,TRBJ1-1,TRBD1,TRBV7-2,TGTGCCAGCAGCCTACAGGGGGCATACACTGAAGCTTTCTTT,CASSLQGAYTEAFF
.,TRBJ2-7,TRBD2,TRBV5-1,TGCGCCAGCAGCGCCGGGACTAGCGGAGCCTACGAGCAGTACTTC,CASSAGTSGAYEQYF
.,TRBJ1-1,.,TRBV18,TGTGCCAGCTCGCCAACTCCAGGGGTTGACACTGAAGCTTTCTTT,CASSPTPGVDTEAFF
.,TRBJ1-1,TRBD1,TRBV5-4,TGTGCCAGCAGCTTGGGGCAGGGGGGAACTGAAGCTTTCTTT,CASSLGQGGTEAFF
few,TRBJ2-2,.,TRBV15,TGTGCCACCAGCAAAGGGGACCTGGGGGGCACCGGGGAGCTGTTTTTT,CATSKGDLGGTGELFF
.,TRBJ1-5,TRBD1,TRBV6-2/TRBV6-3,TGTGCCAGCAGTTACCCTCGGACAGGGACGTATAGCAATCAGCCCCAGCATTTT,CASSYPRTGTYSNQPQHF
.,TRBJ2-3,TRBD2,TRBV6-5,TGTGCCAGCAGTAGACTAGCGGGGGGCACAGATACGCAGTATTTT,CASSRLAGGTDTQYF
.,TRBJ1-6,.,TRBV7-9,TGTGCCAGCAGCTTAGACGTGCGGAATTCACCCCTCCACTTT,CASSLDVRNSPLHF
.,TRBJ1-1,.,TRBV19,TGTGCCAGTAGTCCGACAGCCACAAACACTGAAGCTTTCTTT,CASSPTATNTEAFF
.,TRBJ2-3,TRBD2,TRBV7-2,TGTGCCAGCAGCTTAGAGCGAGCGGGGTGGTCAGATACGCAGTATTTT,CASSLERAGWSDTQYF
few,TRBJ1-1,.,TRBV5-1,TGCGCCAGCAGCTGGTCCTCTTCAGGGAACACTGAAGCTTTCTTT,CASSWSSSGNTEAFF
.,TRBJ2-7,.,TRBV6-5,TGTGCCAGCAGCTCTGGCCCGTACGAGCAGTACTTC,CASSSGPYEQYF
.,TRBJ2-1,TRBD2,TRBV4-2,TGTGCCAGCAGCCAAGATCCGCTAGCGGGGGGGCCGCGTGAGCAGTTCTTC,CASSQDPLAGGPREQFF
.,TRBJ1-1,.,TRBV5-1,TGCGCCAGCAGTCGGGGGACGGGTAACACTGAAGCTTTCTTT,CASSRGTGNTEAFF
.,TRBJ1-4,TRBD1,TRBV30,TGTGCCTGGAGACCGGACAGGGCGAGTGAAAAACTGTTTTTT,CAWRPDRASEKLFF
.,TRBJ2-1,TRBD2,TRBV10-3,TGTGCCATCAGTGACGGACGGGAGGGCCGTGAGCAGTTCTTC,CAISDGREGREQFF
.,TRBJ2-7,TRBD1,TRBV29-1,TGCAGCGTTGCCTCCGGGACAGCCGCCTACGAGCAGTACTTC,CSVASGTAAYEQYF
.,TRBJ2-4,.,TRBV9,TGTGCCAGCAGCGAGGTCTTGACACCGTCCATTCAGTACTTC,CASSEVLTPSIQYF
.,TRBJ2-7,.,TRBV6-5,TGTGCCAGCACACCATTCGGCTCCTACGAGCAGTACTTC,CASTPFGSYEQYF
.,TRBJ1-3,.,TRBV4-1,TGCGCCAGCAGCCAACAGGCCTCTGGAAACACCATATATTTT,CASSQQASGNTIYF
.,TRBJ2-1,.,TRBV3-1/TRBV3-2,TGTGCCAGCAGCCAAGTAGCAGCCTCCTACAATGAGCAGTTCTTC,CASSQVAASYNEQFF
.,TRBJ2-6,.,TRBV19,TGTGCCAGCAAGCAAGGGGGACGGACTCACTCTGGGGCCAACGTCCTGACTTTC,CASKQGGRTHSGANVLTF